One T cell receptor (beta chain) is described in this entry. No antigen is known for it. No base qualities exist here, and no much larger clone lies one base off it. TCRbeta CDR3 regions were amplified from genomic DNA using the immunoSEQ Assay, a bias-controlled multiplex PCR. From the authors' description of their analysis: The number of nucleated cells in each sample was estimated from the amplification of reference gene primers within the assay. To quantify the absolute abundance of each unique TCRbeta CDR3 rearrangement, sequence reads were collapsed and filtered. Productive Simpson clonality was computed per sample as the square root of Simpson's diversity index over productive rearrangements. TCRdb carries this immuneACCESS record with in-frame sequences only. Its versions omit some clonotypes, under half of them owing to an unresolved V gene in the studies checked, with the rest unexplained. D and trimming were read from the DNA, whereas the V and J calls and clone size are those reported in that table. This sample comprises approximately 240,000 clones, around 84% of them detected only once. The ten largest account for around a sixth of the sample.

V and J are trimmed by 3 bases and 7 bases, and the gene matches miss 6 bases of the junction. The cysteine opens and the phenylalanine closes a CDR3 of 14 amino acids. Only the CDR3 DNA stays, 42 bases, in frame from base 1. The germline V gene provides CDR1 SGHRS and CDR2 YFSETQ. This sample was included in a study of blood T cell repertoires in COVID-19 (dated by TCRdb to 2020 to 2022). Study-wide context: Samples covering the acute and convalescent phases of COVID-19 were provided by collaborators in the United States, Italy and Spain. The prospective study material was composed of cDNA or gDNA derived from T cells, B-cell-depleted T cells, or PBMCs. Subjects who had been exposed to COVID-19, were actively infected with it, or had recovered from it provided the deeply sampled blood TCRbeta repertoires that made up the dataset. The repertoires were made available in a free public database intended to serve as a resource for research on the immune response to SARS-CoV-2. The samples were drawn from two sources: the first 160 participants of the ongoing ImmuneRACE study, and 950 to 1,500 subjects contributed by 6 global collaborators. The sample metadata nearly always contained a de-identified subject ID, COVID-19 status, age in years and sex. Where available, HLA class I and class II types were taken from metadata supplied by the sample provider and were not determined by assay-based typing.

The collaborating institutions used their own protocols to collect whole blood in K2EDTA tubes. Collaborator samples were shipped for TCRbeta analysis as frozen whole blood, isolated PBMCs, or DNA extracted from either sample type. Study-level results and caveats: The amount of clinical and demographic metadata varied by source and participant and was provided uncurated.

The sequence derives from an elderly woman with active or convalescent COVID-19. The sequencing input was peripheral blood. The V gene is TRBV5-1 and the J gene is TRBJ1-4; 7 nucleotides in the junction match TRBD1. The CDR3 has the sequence CASSSDRASEKLFF. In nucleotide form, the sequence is TGCGCCAGCAGCTCCGACAGGGCGAGTGAAAAACTGTTTTTT.